The 32 T cell receptor beta chains reported below all come from one sample, sequenced in a study of blood T cells in healthy people across ages. The authors ran a second PCR of 7 to 11 cycles using a sample-barcoded 5' primer and a J-beta primer mix. In TCRdb, the 5' RACE reads were re-called with MiXCR into one record per CDR3 protein. The sample contains 1.6 million or so distinct CDR3 sequences, roughly a third of which appear only once. Sequences were obtained from blood. Receptor source: a woman in her thirties in good health.

This clonotype was counted only a few times. The chain links TRBV11-2 to TRBJ2-7; D is uncertain. The V gene's germline CDR1 is SGHAT and CDR2 FQNNGV. V was cut by 5 bases and J by 0 bases, with 14 bases left in between. The CDR3 runs to 15 residues. CDR3 bases: TGTGCCAGCAGCAGCAAAATCCGAAGCTCCTACGAGCAGTACTTC. It yields the protein CASSSKIRSSYEQYF. Full variable domain (outside the CDR3, taken from reference TRBV11-2 and TRBJ2-7): EAGVAQSPRYKIIEKRQSVAFWCNPISGHATLYWYQQILGQGPKLLIQFQNNGVVDDSQLPKDRFSAERLKGVDSTLKIQPAKLEDSAVYLCASSSKIRSSYEQYFGPGTRLTVT.

On this clonotype: The junction shows a germline mismatch at one end, possibly a read error. The chain is built from TRBV7-2 and TRBJ2-5; tentatively, D is TRBD2 (6 bases). The CDR3 runs to 15 residues. Germline-derived CDR1 and CDR2 are SGHTA and FQGNSA. The CDR3 region has the DNA TGTGCCAGCAGCTTAGCGAGGGGACTCCAAGGGACCCAGTACTTC. This sequence encodes CASSLARGLQGTQYF.

The V gene is TRBV20-1, the J gene TRBJ2-1; 12 bases are a match to TRBD1. CDR1 is DFQATT and CDR2 is SNEGSKA in the germline V gene (reference sequence). The CDR3 runs 17 residues. Trimming removed 0 bases from V and 4 bases from J; junction bases left unmatched: 7. CDR3 DNA sequence: TGCAGTGCTAGAGATCCCGGGACAGGGGGCCCTTACAATGAGCAGTTCTTC. Its protein is CSARDPGTGGPYNEQFF.

The gene calls are TRBV29-1 and TRBJ2-7; 8 positions agree with TRBD2. Germline CDR1 reads SQVTM; CDR2 reads ANQGSEA. This CDR3 is 13 amino acids long. J was trimmed by 1 base and V by 6 bases; bases with no gene match: 5. CDR3 coding DNA: TGCAGCGTCCGACTAGCGCAATCCTACGAGCAGTACTTC. Protein sequence: CSVRLAQSYEQYF.

The rearrangement joins TRBV4-1 to TRBJ1-5; 8 positions agree with TRBD1. The length of the CDR3 is 15 residues. CDR1 is MGHRA, CDR2 YSYEKL, per germline. V gave up 5 bases and J gave up 4 bases; unmatched junction bases: 7. CDR3 sequence (DNA): TGCGCCAGCAGCGGGACAGGACGGGAGAATCAGCCCCAGCATTTT. Translating it yields CASSGTGRENQPQHF.

The rearrangement links TRBV20-1 to TRBJ2-6; tentative D call: TRBD1 (5 bases). The CDR3 length is 14 residues. CDR1 is DFQATT, CDR2 SNEGSKA, per germline (reference sequence). The V end lost 5 bases, the J end lost 0 bases, and 8 bases lay between the germline ends. CDR3 loop: CSAPDISGANVLTF. CDR3 sequence (DNA): TGCAGTGCTCCGGACATCTCTGGGGCCAACGTCCTGACTTTC.

The chain couples TRBV6-5 to TRBJ2-5, with TRBD2 matching over 8 bases. Germline V gives CDR1 MNHEY, CDR2 SVGAGI. This CDR3 spans 15 amino acids. V was clipped by 7 bases and J by 4 bases; unmatched bases: 11. The CDR3 is CASTGSGGQGETQYF. The CDR3 coding sequence is TGTGCCAGCACCGGATCGGGGGGGCAGGGAGAGACCCAGTACTTC.

This clonotype was detected many times. The rearrangement uses TRBV6-5 and TRBJ2-7, with a weak D call TRBD2 (6 bases). Trimming took off 0 bases at V and 1 base at J, with 13 bases between the two ends. The CDR3 is 16 amino acids. Germline CDR1 is MNHEY and CDR2 is SVGAGI. Written as DNA, the CDR3 is TGTGCCAGCAGTTACTCGACGGGGGAGGCATCCTACGAGCAGTACTTC. This sequence encodes CASSYSTGEASYEQYF.

This clonotype was counted at least ten times. This chain connects TRBV5-5 to TRBJ2-7; TRBD2 matches at 8 bases. The V and J ends lost 2 bases and 12 bases, in that order; junction bases with no gene match: 4. Germline V gene data show CDR1 as SGHKS and CDR2 as YYEKEE (reference sequence). The CDR3 is 11 amino acids. DNA for the CDR3: TGTGCCAGCAGCTTCGAGCGGGAGTCGTACTTC. Its protein is CASSFERESYF.

As to this clonotype: One junction end does not reproduce the germline sequence, and a read error may be involved. This sequence joins TRBV11-2 and TRBJ1-2; D uncertain. The V gene's germline CDR1 is SGHAT and CDR2 FQNNGV. CDR3 length: 17 amino acids. The CDR3 bases are TGTACCAGCAGCCCCCCGGACCCGGGCCCCGTATTCTATGGCTACACCTTC. Residues: CTSSPPDPGPVFYGYTF.

The rearrangement joins TRBV2 to TRBJ1-1; the D gene is possibly TRBD1 (6 bases). The CDR3 covers 15 residues. Trimming removed 4 bases at V and 1 base at J, with 13 bases between. CDR1 is SNHLY and CDR2 is FYNNEI in the germline V gene. This chain's CDR3 is CASSGQAISNTEAFF. DNA of the CDR3: TGTGCCAGCAGTGGACAGGCGATATCGAACACTGAAGCTTTCTTT.

This clonotype showed up many times. This chain joins TRBV29-1 and TRBJ2-1, with D possibly being TRBD1 (5 bases). V gave up 7 bases and J gave up 4 bases, with 14 bases separating them. The CDR3 length is 13 residues. Germline CDR1 is SQVTM and CDR2 is ANQGSEA. Written as DNA, the CDR3 is TGCAGCGCTAAAGTAGGGGTTTACAATGAGCAGTTCTTC. Translation gives CSAKVGVYNEQFF.

Concerning this clonotype: A much larger clone lies one base from this, so it may be a read error. The chain carries TRBV4-1 and TRBJ2-1; D is unresolved. This CDR3 spans 15 amino acids. Germline CDR1 MGHRA, CDR2 YSYEKL. CDR3 DNA: TGCGCCGGCAGCCAAGATGGCGGTTCCTACAATGAGCAGTTCTTC. Translated: CAGSQDGGSYNEQFF.

V is TRBV5-1 and J is TRBJ2-1; the match to TRBD2 covers 9 bases. The CDR3 is 16 amino acids. Per germline, CDR1 SGHRS and CDR2 YFSETQ. Trimming at V came to 4 bases and at J to 2 bases, leaving 7 bases not matched to a gene. CDR3 amino acids: CASSPGSGGPYNEQFF. DNA for the CDR3: TGCGCCAGCAGCCCAGGCAGCGGGGGGCCCTACAATGAGCAGTTCTTC.

This clonotype was observed a few times. V gene TRBV4-1 combines with J gene TRBJ1-4; possible D gene TRBD1, 6 bases. V lost 4 bases, J lost 6 bases, and 15 bases lay in between. Germline V gene sequence: CDR1 MGHRA, CDR2 YSYEKL. This CDR3 spans 15 amino acids. The CDR3 nucleotides read TGCGCCAGCAGCCTCACGATGAACAGGGATGAAAAACTGTTTTTT. Its protein product is CASSLTMNRDEKLFF.

A single count supports this clonotype. V and J are TRBV7-9 and TRBJ1-1; no definite D call. CDR3 length equals 14 residues. V gave up 1 base and J gave up 4 bases, with 10 bases separating them. Germline CDR1 SEHNR, CDR2 FQNEAQ (reference sequence). CDR3 amino acids: CASSLGTEGTEAFF. The CDR3, as DNA: TGTGCCAGCAGCTTAGGGACCGAAGGCACTGAAGCTTTCTTT.

The chain's CDR3 is CASSAQEGYAISSNYGYTF. DNA of the CDR3: TGTGCCAGCAGTGCCCAGGAAGGGTACGCAATTTCCTCTAACTATGGCTACACCTTC. The chain links TRBV2 to TRBJ1-2; D uncertain. The CDR3 runs to 19 residues. Looked up from germline, CDR1 is SNHLY and CDR2 is FYNNEI. V gave up 4 bases and J gave up 0 bases, with 24 bases separating them. The full variable domain, rest sourced from reference TRBV2 and TRBJ1-2, is EPEVTQTPSHQVTQMGQEVILRCVPISNHLYFYWYRQILGQKVEFLVSFYNNEISEKSEIFDDQFSVERPDGSNFTLKIRSTKLEDSAMYFCASSAQEGYAISSNYGYTFGSGTRLTVV.

In its sample, this clonotype was seen a few times. The genes are TRBV7-9 and TRBJ2-2; D call uncertain. Trimming removed 4 bases at V and 3 bases at J, with 9 bases between. CDR3 length: 14 residues. Germline values: CDR1 SEHNR, CDR2 FQNEAQ (reference sequence). The CDR3: CASSSGQDTGELFF. The CDR3 nucleotides read TGTGCCAGCAGCTCCGGGCAGGACACCGGGGAGCTGTTTTTT.

V and J are TRBV12-3 or TRBV12-4 and TRBJ1-2; D call uncertain. Trimming removed 5 bases from V and 0 bases from J, with 13 bases in between. This CDR3 comprises 15 residues. The CDR3 sequence: CASSRAGGANYGYTF. DNA for the CDR3: TGTGCCAGCAGTCGGGCTGGTGGAGCTAACTATGGCTACACCTTC.

This clonotype was seen a handful of times. This rearrangement joins TRBV2 to TRBJ1-6; TRBD1 matches 10 bases. J lost 10 bases, V lost 2 bases, and 5 bases had no gene match. The CDR3 runs 15 residues. Germline CDR1 and CDR2: SNHLY and FYNNEI. CDR3 DNA sequence: TGTGCCAGCAGTGAAAAGACAGGGGGCAAATCACCCCTCCACTTT. Amino acids: CASSEKTGGKSPLHF. The variable domain in full, with the rest retrieved from reference TRBV2 and TRBJ1-6, is EPEVTQTPSHQVTQMGQEVILRCVPISNHLYFYWYRQILGQKVEFLVSFYNNEISEKSEIFDDQFSVERPDGSNFTLKIRSTKLEDSAMYFCASSEKTGGKSPLHFGNGTRLTVT.

The genes are TRBV15 and TRBJ1-2; tentatively, D is TRBD1 (6 bases). Trimming pared 0 bases from V and 8 bases from J, leaving 13 bases between. This CDR3 is built from 14 residues. The V gene's germline CDR1 is LNHNV and CDR2 YYDKDF (reference sequence). CDR3 nucleotides: TGTGCCACCAGCAGAGACCCGGGGGCGCGGGGCTACACCTTC. Residues: CATSRDPGARGYTF.

This chain joins TRBV20-1 and TRBJ2-7; D call uncertain. This CDR3 has 14 amino acids. The V end lost 0 bases, the J end lost 3 bases, and 12 bases lay between the germline ends. The germline V gene encodes CDR1 DFQATT and CDR2 SNEGSKA (reference sequence). CDR3 DNA sequence: TGCAGTGCTAGAGACAGGTTAGGGAACTACGAGCAGTACTTC. It translates to CSARDRLGNYEQYF.

This clonotype was counted only a few times. This sequence joins TRBV5-1 and TRBJ1-2; the match to TRBD1 covers 8 bases. This CDR3 is 14 amino acids long. In germline, CDR1 is SGHRS, CDR2 YFSETQ. The V segment lost 4 bases and the J segment 6 bases; nucleotides outside the gene matches: 8. The CDR3 loop is CASSRLQGAHGYTF. The CDR3 nucleotides read TGCGCCAGCAGCCGGCTGCAGGGGGCGCATGGCTACACCTTC.

This clonotype has a count of ten or more. The chain combines TRBV20-1 with TRBJ2-7; 9 bases are a match to TRBD2. Germline lookup yields CDR1 DFQATT and CDR2 SNEGSKA (reference sequence). After removal of 0 bases from V and 4 bases from J, the junction contained 7 bases not matched to a gene. The CDR3 runs 15 residues. Here the CDR3 reads CSARDFNAGGYEQYF. In DNA, the CDR3 is TGCAGTGCTAGAGATTTTAATGCGGGAGGGTACGAGCAGTACTTC.

The chain couples TRBV29-1 to TRBJ2-3; D perhaps matches TRBD1 (6 bases). Trimming removed 3 bases from V and 3 bases from J, with 10 bases in between. In germline, CDR1 is SQVTM, CDR2 ANQGSEA. The CDR3 runs 13 residues. As DNA, the CDR3 is TGCAGCGTTGATACCCAGGGGACAGATACGCAGTATTTT. It specifies CSVDTQGTDTQYF.

This clonotype was recorded a few times. The V and J genes are TRBV29-1 and TRBJ1-2; tentatively, D is TRBD1 (5 bases). Germline CDR1 and CDR2: SQVTM and ANQGSEA. The CDR3 extends over 16 amino acids. The V end was cut by 3 bases, the J end by 2 bases, with 19 bases between. The CDR3 spells CSVDGFGGGLNYGYTF. CDR3 sequence (DNA): TGCAGCGTTGACGGTTTTGGTGGGGGATTAAACTATGGCTACACCTTC.

The chain combines TRBV5-4 with TRBJ1-1; D unclear. The germline CDR1 and CDR2 sequences are SGHNT and YYREEE (reference sequence). The CDR3 is made up of 15 amino acids. Trimming stripped 4 bases from V and 1 base from J, with 14 bases between. In nucleotides, the CDR3 is TGTGCCAGCAGCCGTGGCGGGGTTGAGAACACTGAAGCTTTCTTT. Residues: CASSRGGVENTEAFF.

This clonotype was detected a few times. The CDR3: CASRPGTKETQYF. The CDR3 nucleotides are TGTGCCAGCAGACCCGGGACTAAAGAGACCCAGTACTTC. The chain employs TRBV7-9 and TRBJ2-5; 7 bases map to TRBD2. Looked up from germline, CDR1 is SEHNR and CDR2 is FQNEAQ (reference sequence). The CDR3 has 13 amino acids. The V gene end was trimmed by 6 bases and the J gene end by 3 bases; junction bases not matched to a gene: 4.

This clonotype was observed a few times. The rearrangement joins TRBV20-1 to TRBJ1-2; D is possibly TRBD1 (6 bases). The CDR3 contains 13 residues. Germline V gene data show CDR1 as DFQATT and CDR2 as SNEGSKA (reference sequence). V gave up 6 bases and J gave up 0 bases, with 11 bases separating them. The CDR3 DNA reads as TGCAGTGCAGCAGGGGCCGCTAACTATGGCTACACCTTC. This translates into CSAAGAANYGYTF.

A few counts support this clonotype. A much larger clone lies one base from this, so it may be a read error. V gene TRBV5-5 combines with J gene TRBJ2-1; tentatively, D is TRBD1 (6 bases). Germline assignment: CDR1 SGHKS and CDR2 YYEKEE (reference sequence). This CDR3 contains 13 residues. The CDR3 loop is CASSTGSYNERFF. The CDR3 bases are TGTGCCAGCTCGACAGGCTCCTACAATGAGCGGTTCTTC.

Of note for this clonotype: A junction end diverges from the germline sequence, so it may reflect a read error. This chain connects TRBV9 to TRBJ1-2; D is possibly TRBD1 (6 bases). The CDR3 consists of 12 residues. CDR1 and CDR2 from the germline V gene are SGDLS and YYNGEE. CDR3 sequence (DNA): TGTACCAGCAGCGTAGGGGGTGGGGGCTACACCTTC. This gives the protein CTSSVGGGGYTF. The entire variable domain, with the rest obtained from reference TRBV9 and TRBJ1-2, is as follows: DSGVTQTPKHLITATGQRVTLRCSPRSGDLSVYWYQQSLDQGLQFLIQYYNGEERAKGNILERFSAQQFPDLHSELNLSSLELGDSALYFCTSSVGGGGYTFGSGTRLTVV.

V usage is TRBV2 and J usage is TRBJ1-2; 8 bases line up with TRBD1. The CDR3 runs to 17 residues. Per germline, CDR1 SNHLY and CDR2 FYNNEI. Trimming cost V 4 bases and J 4 bases; bases outside gene matches: 14. DNA of the CDR3: TGTGCCAGCAGTGCCTCCCTGGACAGGGCGAAGTTCTATGGCTACACCTTC. It translates to CASSASLDRAKFYGYTF.